The clone carrying this TCR beta chain was seen ten or more times. Its antigen is not identified. Stored at -80 C, 2 million PBMCs were the source of the unsorted libraries. This entry belongs to a study of neurological immune-mediated disorders. Points from the study as a whole: The greatest TCR clonal expansion occurred in HTLV-1-associated myelopathy and the least in multiple sclerosis, which fell below healthy controls.

This CDR3 spans 15 amino acids. V was clipped by 6 bases and J by 4 bases; unmatched bases: 7. With 10-nucleotide random UMIs, 5'RACE was used to make the cDNA. In each sequencing run, over 160 million TCR-beta sequences were generated from 15-18 subjects. A single record per CDR3 protein comes from TCRdb applying MiXCR to the 5' RACE reads. The sample has approximately 68,000 distinct CDR3 sequences; roughly 4.5% are singletons. The sample comprised PBMCs. The gene calls are TRBV12-3 or TRBV12-4 and TRBJ1-2; TRBD1 matches at 11 bases. This receptor was identified in a woman aged 65 to 85 with multiple sclerosis. Written as DNA, the CDR3 is TGTGCCAGCAGACGGACAGGGGGCTCTAGCTATGGCTACACCTTC. It is translated as CASRRTGGSSYGYTF.